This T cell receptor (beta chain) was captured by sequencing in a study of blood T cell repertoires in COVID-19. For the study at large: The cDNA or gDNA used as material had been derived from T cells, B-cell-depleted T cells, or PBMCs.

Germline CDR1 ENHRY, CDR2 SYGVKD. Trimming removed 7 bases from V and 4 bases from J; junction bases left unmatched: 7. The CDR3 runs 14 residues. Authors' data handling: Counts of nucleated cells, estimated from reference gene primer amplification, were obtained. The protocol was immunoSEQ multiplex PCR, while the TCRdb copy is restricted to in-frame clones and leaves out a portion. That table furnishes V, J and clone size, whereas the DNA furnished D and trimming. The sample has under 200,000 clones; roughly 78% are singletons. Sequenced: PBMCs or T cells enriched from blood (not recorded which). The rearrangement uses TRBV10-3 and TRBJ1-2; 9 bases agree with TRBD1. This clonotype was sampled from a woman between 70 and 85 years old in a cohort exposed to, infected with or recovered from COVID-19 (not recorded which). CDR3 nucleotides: TGTGCCATCAACCAACAGGGGGCAGGCTATGGCTACACCTTC. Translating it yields CAINQQGAGYGYTF.